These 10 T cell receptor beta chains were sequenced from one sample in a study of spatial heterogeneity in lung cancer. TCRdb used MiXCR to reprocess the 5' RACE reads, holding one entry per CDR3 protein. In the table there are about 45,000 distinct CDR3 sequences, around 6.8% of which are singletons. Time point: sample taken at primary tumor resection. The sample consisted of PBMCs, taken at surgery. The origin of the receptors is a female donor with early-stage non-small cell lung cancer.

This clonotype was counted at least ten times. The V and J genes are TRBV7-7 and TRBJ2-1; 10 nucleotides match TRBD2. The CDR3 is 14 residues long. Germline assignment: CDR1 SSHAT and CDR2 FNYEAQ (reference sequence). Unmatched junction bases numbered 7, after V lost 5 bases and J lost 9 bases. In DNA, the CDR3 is TGTGCCAGCAGCGTCCTAGCGGGGGCTGGTGAGCAGTTCTTC. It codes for CASSVLAGAGEQFF.

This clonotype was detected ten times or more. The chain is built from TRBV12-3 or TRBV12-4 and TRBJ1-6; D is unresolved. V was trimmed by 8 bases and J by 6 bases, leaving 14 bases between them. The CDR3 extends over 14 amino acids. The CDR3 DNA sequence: TGTGCCAGCCGTCTTTGGACCTCTAATTCACCCCTCCACTTT. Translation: CASRLWTSNSPLHF.

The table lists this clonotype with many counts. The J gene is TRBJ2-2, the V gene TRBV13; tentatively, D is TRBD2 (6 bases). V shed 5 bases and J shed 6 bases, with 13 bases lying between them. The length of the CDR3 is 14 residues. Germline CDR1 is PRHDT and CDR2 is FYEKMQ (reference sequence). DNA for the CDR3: TGTGCCAGCAGCAGCACCGGAGGGTCCGGGGAGCTGTTTTTT. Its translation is CASSSTGGSGELFF.

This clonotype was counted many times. CDR3 nucleotide sequence: TGTGCCAGCAGCGTAGCCAGCGGGGGGATCGGTGAGCAGTTCTTC. This encodes CASSVASGGIGEQFF. The chain couples TRBV9 to TRBJ2-1, with 9 bases fitting TRBD2. The germline V gene encodes CDR1 SGDLS and CDR2 YYNGEE. Trimming removed 0 bases from V and 9 bases from J; junction bases left unmatched: 7. The CDR3 runs 15 residues. Combining the CDR3 with reference TRBV9 and TRBJ2-1 gives the whole variable domain DSGVTQTPKHLITATGQRVTLRCSPRSGDLSVYWYQQSLDQGLQFLIQYYNGEERAKGNILERFSAQQFPDLHSELNLSSLELGDSALYFCASSVASGGIGEQFFGPGTRLTVL.

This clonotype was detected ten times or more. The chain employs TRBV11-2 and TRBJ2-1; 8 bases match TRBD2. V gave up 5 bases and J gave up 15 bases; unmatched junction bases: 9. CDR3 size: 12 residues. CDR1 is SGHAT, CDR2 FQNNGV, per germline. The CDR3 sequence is CASSQRGRAGFF. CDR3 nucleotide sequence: TGTGCCAGCAGCCAGCGGGGGCGCGCGGGGTTCTTC.

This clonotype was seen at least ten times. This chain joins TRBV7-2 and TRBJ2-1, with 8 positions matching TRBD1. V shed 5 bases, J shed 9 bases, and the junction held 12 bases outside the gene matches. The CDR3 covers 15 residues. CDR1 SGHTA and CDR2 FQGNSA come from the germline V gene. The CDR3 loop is CASSRYPRTGSEQFF. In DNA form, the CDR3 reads TGTGCCAGCAGCCGATACCCACGGACAGGGAGTGAGCAGTTCTTC. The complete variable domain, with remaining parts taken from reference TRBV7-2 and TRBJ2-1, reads GAGVSQSPSNKVTEKGKDVELRCDPISGHTALYWYRQSLGQGLEFLIYFQGNSAPDKSGLPSDRFSAERTGGSVSTLTIQRTQQEDSAVYLCASSRYPRTGSEQFFGPGTRLTVL.

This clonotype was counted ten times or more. The chain's CDR3 is CASSATDTAPNEQFF. CDR3 sequence (DNA): TGTGCCAGCAGCGCGACGGATACCGCCCCAAATGAGCAGTTCTTC. The chain uses TRBV9 and TRBJ2-1; D not resolved. Trimming left V 3 bases short and J 7 bases short, with 17 bases between. The CDR3 extends over 15 amino acids. CDR1 and CDR2 (germline): SGDLS, YYNGEE.

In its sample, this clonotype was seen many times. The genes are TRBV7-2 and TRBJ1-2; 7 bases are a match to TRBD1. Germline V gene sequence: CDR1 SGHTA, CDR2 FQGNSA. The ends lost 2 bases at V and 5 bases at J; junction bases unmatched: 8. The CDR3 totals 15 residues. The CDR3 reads CASSLRREQGYGYTF. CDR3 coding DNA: TGTGCCAGCAGCTTACGGAGGGAACAGGGGTATGGCTACACCTTC.

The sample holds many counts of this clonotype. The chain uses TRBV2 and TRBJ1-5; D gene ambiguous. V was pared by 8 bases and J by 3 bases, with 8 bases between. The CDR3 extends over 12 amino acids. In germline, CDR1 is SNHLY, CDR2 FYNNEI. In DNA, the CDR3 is TGTGCCAGCGGGAATACCAATCAGCCCCAGCATTTT. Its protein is CASGNTNQPQHF.

The CDR3 loop is CASSITGLTDIQYF. In DNA form, the CDR3 reads TGTGCCAGCAGCATAACAGGGTTGACGGACATTCAGTACTTC. This chain uses TRBV7-2 with TRBJ2-4, with D possibly being TRBD1 (6 bases). This CDR3 contains 14 residues. V dropped 5 bases and J dropped 8 bases, with 16 bases sitting between them. From germline, CDR1 is SGHTA and CDR2 FQGNSA.